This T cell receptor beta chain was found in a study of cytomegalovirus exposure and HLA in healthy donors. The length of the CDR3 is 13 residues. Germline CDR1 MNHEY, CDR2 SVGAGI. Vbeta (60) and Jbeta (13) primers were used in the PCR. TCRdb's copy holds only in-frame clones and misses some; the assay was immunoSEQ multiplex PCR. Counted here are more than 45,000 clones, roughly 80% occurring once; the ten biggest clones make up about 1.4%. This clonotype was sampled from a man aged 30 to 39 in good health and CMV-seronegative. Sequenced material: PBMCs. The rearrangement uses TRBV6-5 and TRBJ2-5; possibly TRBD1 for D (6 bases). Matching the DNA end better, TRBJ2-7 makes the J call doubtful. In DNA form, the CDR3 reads TGTGCCAGCAGTGGGGACAAAGGCTACGAGCAGTACTTC. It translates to CASSGDKGYEQYF.